The following is a T cell receptor beta chain sequence with its context. This clone has a single count. No cognate antigen has been identified for it. The sample holds no much larger clone one base away, and base qualities are not on file. Healthy HIV-negative adults with no recently reported acute infections or vaccinations were included as donors. All donors were Caucasian adults living in Nashville, Tennessee, USA. CD4+ T cells were enriched by magnetic negative selection; naive cells were then positively selected on CD45RA, and the negative fraction formed the memory subset. Blood was collected by leukapheresis, and PBMCs were isolated by Ficoll-Histopaque density gradient centrifugation and then cryopreserved in liquid nitrogen vapor phase. Analytical flow cytometry was used to check the purity and quantity of each magnetically sorted T cell population. Genomic DNA was isolated from every sorted fraction and measured by UV absorbance on a Nanodrop 2000c.

Using the deep immunoSEQ assay, TCR CDR3 regions were amplified from genomic DNA by multiplex PCR. Genomic DNA extracted from each cell subset was distributed evenly over all wells of several immunoSEQ 96-well plates, and each plate served as one replicate. For sorted subsets, each replicate PCR was loaded with roughly 190 ng genomic DNA, equivalent to 30,000 or so T cell genomes. The purified libraries were quantified using a Qubit 3.0 fluorometer, sized with a Bioanalyzer 2100, and then quantified again using the KAPA Library Quantification kit. Every immunoSEQ 96-well plate was sequenced on a dedicated single-read 150-cycle Illumina NextSeq 550 flow cell. The original pipeline was this. The immunoSEQ output contained only junctional sequences without quality scores, so filtering could not match that applied to full-length reads. To assign V/J genes and CDR3, sequences were annotated using PyIR, a Python wrapper for IgBLAST v1.9, with IMGT germline references. Reads with weak V/J assignments (E-value above 1e-6), missing CDR3, stop codons, out-of-frame junctions, or ambiguous translated residues were removed. V3J clonotypes were defined by identical inferred V gene, J gene, and CDR3 amino acid sequence. The percentage overlap between two repertoires was calculated by dividing the number of shared unique clonotypes by the size of the smaller repertoire. Three approaches were used to assess repertoire richness: RTK rarefaction, the Chao1 estimator, and Recon v2.1 estimates of unobserved clonotypes. OLGA was used to compute generation probabilities for all TCRbeta clonotypes that the gDNA method yielded from a handful of donors. The source is immuneACCESS, and TCRdb retained only in-frame sequences with V and J called. Part of the clones is not carried over; for the studies checked, unresolved V genes explain less than half of this, and the remainder is unexplained. V, J and clone size reflect that table, while D and trimming were determined from the DNA. The sample table shows 1,100,000 or so clones, and around 82% are seen once. The ten most abundant clones make up 0.4% to 0.55% of the sample.

The sample comes from a study of shared clonotypes between healthy human individuals (dated by TCRdb to 2020 to 2021). Context from the whole study: The cohort comprised a couple of women and three men aged 18 to 49 years. For each donor, three plates each were used for CD4 naive and CD4 memory, two plates were used for CD8 naive, and one plate was used for CD8 memory. The study deeply sequenced blood TCR repertoires of 5 or 6 healthy adults to estimate repertoire size and the extent of clonotype sharing between individuals. Libraries were prepared and TCR repertoires were sequenced by different laboratories using diverse techniques, in order to increase sequencing depth and limit assay-specific biases. Between about 0.85 and 10 billion PBMCs per donor were obtained by leukapheresis.

The study at large found these results: Naive subsets generally had larger estimated clonotype richness than memory subsets. The genetic and exposure-history diversity represented was limited by the small number of donors. Clonotypes shared by all four sorted-subset donors showed higher generation probabilities than non-shared clonotypes. Pairwise subsampling led to the expectation that sequencing depth would affect the degree of clonotype sharing among donors. Sampling was limited to blood, and TCR repertoires in tissue likely differ from TCR repertoires in blood. Roughly 5% of naive CD4, around 3.5% of naive CD8, about 2.4% of memory CD4, and about 0.4% of memory CD8 clonotypes were shared across a few donors. Incomplete sequencing was indicated by rarefaction of sorted-subset datasets, despite the large sequencing depth.

CDR1 and CDR2, looked up from the germline V gene, are MDHEN and SYDVKM. The CDR3 spans 15 residues, from the cysteine through the phenylalanine. Solely the CDR3 DNA is kept, with 45 bases framed from the first base. V was cut back by 3 bases and J by 7 bases, leaving a gap of 17 bases between them. The TCR originated in a man between 18 and 35 years old in good health. Some clones in this sample may be carry-over from other donors' samples. Rearrangement joined TRBV28 to TRBJ2-3, and possibly TRBD2, on 7 matching bases. Material for sequencing was memory CD4+ T cells from PBMCs. The sample's cell subset or site label, in plain terms: CD45RA-negative fraction. This receptor has the CDR3 CASSLGGQHGNTQYF. In nucleotide form, the sequence is TGTGCCAGCAGTTTGGGGGGGCAGCATGGAAATACGCAGTATTTT.